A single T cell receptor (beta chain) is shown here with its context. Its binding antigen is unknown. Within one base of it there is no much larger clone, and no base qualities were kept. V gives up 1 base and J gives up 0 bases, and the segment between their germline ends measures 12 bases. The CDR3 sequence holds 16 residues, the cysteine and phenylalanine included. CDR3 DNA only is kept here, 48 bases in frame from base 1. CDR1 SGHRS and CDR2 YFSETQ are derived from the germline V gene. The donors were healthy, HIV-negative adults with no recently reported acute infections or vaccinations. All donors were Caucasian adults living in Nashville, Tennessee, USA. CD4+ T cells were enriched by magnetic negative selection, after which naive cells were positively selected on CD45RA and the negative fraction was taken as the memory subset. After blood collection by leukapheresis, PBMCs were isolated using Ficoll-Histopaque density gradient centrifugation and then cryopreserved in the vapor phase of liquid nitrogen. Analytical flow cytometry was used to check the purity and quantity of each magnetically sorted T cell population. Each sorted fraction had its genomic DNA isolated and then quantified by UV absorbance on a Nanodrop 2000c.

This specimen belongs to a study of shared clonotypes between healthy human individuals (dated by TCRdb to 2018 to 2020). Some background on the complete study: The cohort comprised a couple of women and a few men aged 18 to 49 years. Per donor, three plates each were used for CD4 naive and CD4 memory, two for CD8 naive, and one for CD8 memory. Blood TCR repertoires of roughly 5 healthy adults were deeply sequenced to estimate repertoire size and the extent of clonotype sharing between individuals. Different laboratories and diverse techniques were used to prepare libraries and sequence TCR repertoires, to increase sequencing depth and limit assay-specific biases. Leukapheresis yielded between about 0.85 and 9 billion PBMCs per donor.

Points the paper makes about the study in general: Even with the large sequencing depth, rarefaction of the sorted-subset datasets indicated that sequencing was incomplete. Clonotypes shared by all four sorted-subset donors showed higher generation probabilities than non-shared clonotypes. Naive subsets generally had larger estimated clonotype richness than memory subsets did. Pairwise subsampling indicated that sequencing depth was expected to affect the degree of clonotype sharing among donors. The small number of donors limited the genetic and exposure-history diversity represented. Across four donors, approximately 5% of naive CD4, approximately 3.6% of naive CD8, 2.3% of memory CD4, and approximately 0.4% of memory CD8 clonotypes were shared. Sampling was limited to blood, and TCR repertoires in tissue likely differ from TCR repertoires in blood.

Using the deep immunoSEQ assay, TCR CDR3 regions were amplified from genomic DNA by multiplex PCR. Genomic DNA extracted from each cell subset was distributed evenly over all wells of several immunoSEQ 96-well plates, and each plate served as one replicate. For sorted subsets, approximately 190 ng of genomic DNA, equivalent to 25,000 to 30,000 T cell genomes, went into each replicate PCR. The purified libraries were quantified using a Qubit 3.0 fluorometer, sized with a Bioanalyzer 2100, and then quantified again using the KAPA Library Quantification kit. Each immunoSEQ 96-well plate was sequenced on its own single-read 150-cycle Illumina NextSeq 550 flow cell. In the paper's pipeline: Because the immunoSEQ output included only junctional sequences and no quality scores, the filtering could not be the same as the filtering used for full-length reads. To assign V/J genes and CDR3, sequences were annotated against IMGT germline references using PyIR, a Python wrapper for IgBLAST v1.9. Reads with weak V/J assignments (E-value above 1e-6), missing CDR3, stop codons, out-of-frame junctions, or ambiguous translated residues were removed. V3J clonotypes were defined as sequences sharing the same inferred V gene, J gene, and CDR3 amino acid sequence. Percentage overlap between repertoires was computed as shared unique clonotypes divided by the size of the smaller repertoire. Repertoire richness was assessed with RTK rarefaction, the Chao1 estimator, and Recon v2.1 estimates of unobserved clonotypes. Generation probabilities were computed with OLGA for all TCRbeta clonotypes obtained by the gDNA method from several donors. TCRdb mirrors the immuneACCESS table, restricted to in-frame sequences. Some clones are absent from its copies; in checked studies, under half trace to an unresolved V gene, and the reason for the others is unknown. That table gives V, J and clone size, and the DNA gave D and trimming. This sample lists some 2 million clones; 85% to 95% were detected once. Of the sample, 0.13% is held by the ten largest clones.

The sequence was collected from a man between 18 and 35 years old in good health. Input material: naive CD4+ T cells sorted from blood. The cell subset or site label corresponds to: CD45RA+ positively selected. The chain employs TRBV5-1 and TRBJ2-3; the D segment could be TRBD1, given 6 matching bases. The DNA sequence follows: TGCGCCAGCAGCTTGCGACAGGTCTTAAGCACAGATACGCAGTATTTT. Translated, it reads CASSLRQVLSTDTQYF.